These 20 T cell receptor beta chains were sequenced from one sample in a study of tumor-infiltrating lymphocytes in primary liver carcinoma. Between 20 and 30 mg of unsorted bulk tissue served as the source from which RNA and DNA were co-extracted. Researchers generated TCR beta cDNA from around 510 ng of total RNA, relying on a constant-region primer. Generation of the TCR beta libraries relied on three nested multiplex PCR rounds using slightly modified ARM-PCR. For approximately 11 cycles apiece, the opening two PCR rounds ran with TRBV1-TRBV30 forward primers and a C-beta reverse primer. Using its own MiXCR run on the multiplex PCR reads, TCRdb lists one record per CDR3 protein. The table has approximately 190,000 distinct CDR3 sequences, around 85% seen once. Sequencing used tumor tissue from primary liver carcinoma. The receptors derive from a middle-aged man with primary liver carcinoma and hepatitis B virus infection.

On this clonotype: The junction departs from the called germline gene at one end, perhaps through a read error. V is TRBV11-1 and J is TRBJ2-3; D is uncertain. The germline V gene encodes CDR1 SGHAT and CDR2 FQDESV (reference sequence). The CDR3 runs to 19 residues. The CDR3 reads CTSSPVGSSVGARTDTQYF. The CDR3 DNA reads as TGTACCAGCAGCCCTGTGGGAAGCTCTGTTGGAGCCCGCACAGATACGCAGTATTTT.

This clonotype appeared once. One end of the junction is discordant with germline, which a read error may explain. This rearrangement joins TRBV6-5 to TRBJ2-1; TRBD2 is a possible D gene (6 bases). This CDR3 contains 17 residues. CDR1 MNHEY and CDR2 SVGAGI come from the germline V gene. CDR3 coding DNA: TGTGTCAGCAGTCCCGCTCGGGGGTTTAGCTCCTACAATGAGCAGTTCTTC. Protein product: CVSSPARGFSSYNEQFF.

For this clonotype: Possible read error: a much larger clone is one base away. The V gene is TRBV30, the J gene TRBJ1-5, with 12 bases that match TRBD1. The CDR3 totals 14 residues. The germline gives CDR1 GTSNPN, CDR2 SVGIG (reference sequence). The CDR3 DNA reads TGTGCCTGCAGTGGGACAGGGGGCGGTCAGCCCCAGCATTTT. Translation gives CACSGTGGGQPQHF.

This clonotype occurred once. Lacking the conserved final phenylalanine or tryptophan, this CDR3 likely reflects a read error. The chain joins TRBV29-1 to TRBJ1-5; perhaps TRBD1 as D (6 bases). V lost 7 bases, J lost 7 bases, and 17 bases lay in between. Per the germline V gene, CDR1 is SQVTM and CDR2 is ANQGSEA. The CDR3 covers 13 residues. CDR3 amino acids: CSAQAGEDQPQHS. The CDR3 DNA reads TGCAGCGCGCAGGCAGGGGAAGACCAGCCCCAGCATTCT.

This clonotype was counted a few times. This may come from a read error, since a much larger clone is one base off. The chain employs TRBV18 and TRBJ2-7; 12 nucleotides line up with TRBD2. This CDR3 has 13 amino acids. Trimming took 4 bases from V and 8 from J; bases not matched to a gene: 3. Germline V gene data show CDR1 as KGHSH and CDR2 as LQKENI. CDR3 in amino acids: CASSRLAGDKQYF. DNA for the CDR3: TGTGCCAGCTCACGACTAGCGGGAGACAAGCAGTACTTC. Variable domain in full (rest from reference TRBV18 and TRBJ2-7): NAGVMQNPRHLVRRRGQEARLRCSPMKGHSHVYWYRQLPEEGLKFMVYLQKENIIDESGMPKERFSAEFPKEGPSILRIQQVVRGDSAAYFCASSRLAGDKQYFGPGTRLTVT.

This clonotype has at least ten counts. The CDR3 DNA reads as TGTGCCTGGAGTGTAAGAGCCACAGATACGCAGTATTTT. Translated: CAWSVRATDTQYF. The chain links TRBV30 to TRBJ2-3; D gene ambiguous. With 0 bases removed from V and 2 bases from J, the gap between germline ends came to 6 bases. CDR3 size: 13 residues. CDR1 is GTSNPN, CDR2 SVGIG, per germline (reference sequence).

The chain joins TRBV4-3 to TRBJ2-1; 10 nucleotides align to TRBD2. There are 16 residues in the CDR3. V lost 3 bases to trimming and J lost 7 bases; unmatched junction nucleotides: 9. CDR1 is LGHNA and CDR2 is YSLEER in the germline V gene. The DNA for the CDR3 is TGCGCCAGCAGCCACCACGGGACTAGCGAGAGTAATGAGCAGTTCTTC. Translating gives CASSHHGTSESNEQFF.

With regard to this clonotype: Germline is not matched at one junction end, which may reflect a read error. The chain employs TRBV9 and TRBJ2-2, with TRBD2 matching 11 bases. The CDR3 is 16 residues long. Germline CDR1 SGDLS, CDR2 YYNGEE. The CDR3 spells CTSNSGLAVNTGELFF. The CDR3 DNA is TGTACCAGCAACTCGGGACTAGCGGTTAACACCGGGGAGCTGTTTTTT.

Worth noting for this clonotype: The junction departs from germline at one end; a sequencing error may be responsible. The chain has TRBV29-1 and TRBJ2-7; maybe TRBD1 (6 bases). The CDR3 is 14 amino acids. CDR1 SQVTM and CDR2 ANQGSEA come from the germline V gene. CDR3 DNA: TGCAGCGTTATCCCTGGGGGCGGCTCCAACGAGCAGTACTTC. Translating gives CSVIPGGGSNEQYF.

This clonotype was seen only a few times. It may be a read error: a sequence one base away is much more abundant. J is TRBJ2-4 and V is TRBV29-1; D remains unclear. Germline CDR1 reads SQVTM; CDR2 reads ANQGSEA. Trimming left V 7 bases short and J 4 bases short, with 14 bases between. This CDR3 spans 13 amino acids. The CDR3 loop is CSGLDGQKNIQYF. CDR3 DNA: TGCAGCGGATTAGATGGGCAGAAAAACATTCAGTACTTC.

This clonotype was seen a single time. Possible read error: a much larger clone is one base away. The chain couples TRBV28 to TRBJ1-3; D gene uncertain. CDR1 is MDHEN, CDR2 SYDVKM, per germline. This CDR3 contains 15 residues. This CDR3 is CASRRWVDSGNNIYF. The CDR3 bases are TGTGCCAGCAGACGCTGGGTAGACTCTGGAAACAACATATATTTT.

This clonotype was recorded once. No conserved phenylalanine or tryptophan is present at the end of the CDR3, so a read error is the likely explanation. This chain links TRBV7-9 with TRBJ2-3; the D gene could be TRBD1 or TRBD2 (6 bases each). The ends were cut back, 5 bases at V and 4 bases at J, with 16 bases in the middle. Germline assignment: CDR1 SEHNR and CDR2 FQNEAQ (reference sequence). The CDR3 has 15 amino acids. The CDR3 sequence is CASSPSGGQADTQYL. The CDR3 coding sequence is TGTGCCAGCAGCCCGTCTGGGGGGCAGGCAGATACGCAGTATTTA.

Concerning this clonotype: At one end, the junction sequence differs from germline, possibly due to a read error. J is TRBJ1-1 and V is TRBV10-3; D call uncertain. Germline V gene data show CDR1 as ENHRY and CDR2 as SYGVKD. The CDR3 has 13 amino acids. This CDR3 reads CAIKIGENTVAFF. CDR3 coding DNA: TGTGCCATCAAGATAGGCGAGAACACTGTAGCTTTCTTT.

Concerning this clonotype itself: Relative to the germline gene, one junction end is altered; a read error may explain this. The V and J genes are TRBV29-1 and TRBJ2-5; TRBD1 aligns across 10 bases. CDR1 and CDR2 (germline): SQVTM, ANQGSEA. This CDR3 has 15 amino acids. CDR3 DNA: TGTAGCGTTGAGCCCGACAGGGGGCGGCAAGAAACCCTGTACTTC. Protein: CSVEPDRGRQETLYF.

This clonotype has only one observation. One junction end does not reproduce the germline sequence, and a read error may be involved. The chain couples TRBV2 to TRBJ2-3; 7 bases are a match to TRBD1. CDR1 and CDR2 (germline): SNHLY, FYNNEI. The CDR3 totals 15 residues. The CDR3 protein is CTSTPQGISGDTQYF. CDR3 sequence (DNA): TGTACCAGCACCCCACAGGGGATTTCAGGGGATACGCAGTATTTT. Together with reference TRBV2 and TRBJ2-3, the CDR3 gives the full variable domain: EPEVTQTPSHQVTQMGQEVILRCVPISNHLYFYWYRQILGQKVEFLVSFYNNEISEKSEIFDDQFSVERPDGSNFTLKIRSTKLEDSAMYFCTSTPQGISGDTQYFGPGTRLTVL.

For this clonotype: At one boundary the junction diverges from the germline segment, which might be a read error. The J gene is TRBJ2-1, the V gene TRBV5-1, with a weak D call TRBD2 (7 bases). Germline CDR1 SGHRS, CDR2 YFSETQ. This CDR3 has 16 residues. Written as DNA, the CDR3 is TGCGCCAACAGCTTGACAGGCGGGAGTAGATACAATGAACTGTTCTTC. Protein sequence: CANSLTGGSRYNELFF.

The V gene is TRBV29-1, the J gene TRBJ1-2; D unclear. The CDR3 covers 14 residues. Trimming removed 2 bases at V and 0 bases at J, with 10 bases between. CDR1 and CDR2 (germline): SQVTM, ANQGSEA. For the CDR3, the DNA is TGCAGCGTTGAATATCGGACTACTAACTATGGCTACACCTTC. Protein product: CSVEYRTTNYGYTF.

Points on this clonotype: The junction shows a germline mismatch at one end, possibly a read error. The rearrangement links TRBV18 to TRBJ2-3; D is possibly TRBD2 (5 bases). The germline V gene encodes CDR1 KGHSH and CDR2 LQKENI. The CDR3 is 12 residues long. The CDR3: CASSILGDTQYF. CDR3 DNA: TGTGCCAGCTCGATCTTGGGAGATACACAGTATTTT.

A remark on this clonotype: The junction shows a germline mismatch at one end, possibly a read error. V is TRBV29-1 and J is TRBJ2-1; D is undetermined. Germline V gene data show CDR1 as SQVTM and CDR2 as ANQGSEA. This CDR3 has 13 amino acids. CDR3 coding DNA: TGCAGCGTTCGGAACTATGCAAAGAATGAGCTGTTCTTC. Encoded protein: CSVRNYAKNELFF.

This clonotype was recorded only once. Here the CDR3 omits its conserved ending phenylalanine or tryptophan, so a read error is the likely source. CDR3 sequence reads: CASSSGGSSVVARTYTQYY. Here the CDR3 DNA reads TGTGCCAGCAGCTCTGGGGGAAGCTCTGTTGTAGCCCGCACATATACGCAGTATTAT. This chain uses TRBV11-1 with TRBJ2-3; D may match TRBD1 or TRBD2 (5 bases each). CDR3 size: 19 residues. Germline loops: CDR1 SGHAT, CDR2 FQDESV (reference sequence).